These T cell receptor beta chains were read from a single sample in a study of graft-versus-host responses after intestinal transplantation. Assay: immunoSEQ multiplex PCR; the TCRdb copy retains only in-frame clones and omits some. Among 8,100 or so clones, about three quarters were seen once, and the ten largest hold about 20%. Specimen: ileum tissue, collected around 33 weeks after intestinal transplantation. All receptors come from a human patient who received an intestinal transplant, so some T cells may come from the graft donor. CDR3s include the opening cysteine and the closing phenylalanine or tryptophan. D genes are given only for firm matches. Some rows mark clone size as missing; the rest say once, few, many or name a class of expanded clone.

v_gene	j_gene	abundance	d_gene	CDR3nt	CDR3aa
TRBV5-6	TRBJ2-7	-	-	TGTGCCAGTACGACAATGGCAGGCTACGAGCAGTACTTC	CASTTMAGYEQYF
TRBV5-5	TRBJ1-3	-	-	TGTGCCAGCACCCATGGATCGACGACCTCTGGAAACACCATATATTTT	CASTHGSTTSGNTIYF
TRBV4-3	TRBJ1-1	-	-	TGCGCCAGCAGCCAACAGTTTCGAGGGAACACTGAAGCTTTCTTT	CASSQQFRGNTEAFF
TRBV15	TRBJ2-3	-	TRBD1	TGTGCCACCAGCAGAGACCCGGGACAGGGCGCAGATACGCAGTATTTT	CATSRDPGQGADTQYF
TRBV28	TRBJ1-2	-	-	TGTGCCAGCATCTCTGTTAGGGGGGCGCATGCCTATGGCTACACCTTC	CASISVRGAHAYGYTF
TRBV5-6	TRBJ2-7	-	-	TGTGCCAGCAGCTCCAGGGAAACCTTCGACTACGAGCAGTACTTC	CASSSRETFDYEQYF
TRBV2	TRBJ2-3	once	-	TGTGCCAGCACCTCAGGGGAGGATACGCAGTATTTT	CASTSGEDTQYF
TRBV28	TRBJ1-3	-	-	TGTGCCAGCAGTTTATGGAGAGGGGGCACCATATATTTT	CASSLWRGGTIYF
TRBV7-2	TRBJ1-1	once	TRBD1	TGTGCCAGCAGCTTAGACAGGGGGACTGAAGCTTTCTTT	CASSLDRGTEAFF
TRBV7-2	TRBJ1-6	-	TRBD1	TGTGCCAGCAGTCCCCATGGGTGGAACGGACAGGTGTATAATTCACCCCTCCACTTT	CASSPHGWNGQVYNSPLHF
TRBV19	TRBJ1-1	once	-	TGTGCCAGTATGATGGGAGTAGGGGCTTTCTTT	CASMMGVGAFF
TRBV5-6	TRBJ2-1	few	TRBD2	TGTGCCAGCAGCTTGGGGACTAGCGGGTACAATGAGCAGTTCTTC	CASSLGTSGYNEQFF
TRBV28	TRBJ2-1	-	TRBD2	TGTGCCAGCACCCCATCGGGGGGGCGAGGCTACAATGAGCAGTTCTTC	CASTPSGGRGYNEQFF
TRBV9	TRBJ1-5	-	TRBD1	TGTGCCAGCAGCGTAGGGACAGGGGGTCAGCCCCAGCATTTT	CASSVGTGGQPQHF
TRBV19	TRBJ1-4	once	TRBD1	TGTGCCAGCTCACCGGGACAGGGGGCTGAAAAACTGTTTTTT	CASSPGQGAEKLFF
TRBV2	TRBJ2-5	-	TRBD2	TGTGCCAGCAGTGTCGTACGGGGGGGCGAGGACCAAGAGACCCAGTACTTC	CASSVVRGGEDQETQYF
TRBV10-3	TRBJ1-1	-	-	TGTGCCAGCAGTCCCCTCTTGAACACTGAAGCTTTCTTT	CASSPLLNTEAFF
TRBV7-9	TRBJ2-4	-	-	TGTGCCAGCAGCACACAGGGTTTGTGGGCCAAAAACATTCAGTACTTC	CASSTQGLWAKNIQYF
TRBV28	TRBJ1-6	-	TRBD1	TGTGCCAGCAGTCTACAGGGGGGGTATAATTCACCCCTCCACTTT	CASSLQGGYNSPLHF
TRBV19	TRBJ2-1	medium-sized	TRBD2	TGTGCCAGTAGTGTAGCGGGGGGCTACAATGAGCAGTTCTTC	CASSVAGGYNEQFF
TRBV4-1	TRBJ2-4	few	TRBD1	TGCGCCAGCAGCCAAGATCGCGGGACAGGGGACATTCAGTACTTC	CASSQDRGTGDIQYF
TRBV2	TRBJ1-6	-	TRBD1	TGTGCCAGCAGTGAGGACAGGCTCGATGGATCACCCCTCCACTTT	CASSEDRLDGSPLHF
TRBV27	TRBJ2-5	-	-	TGTGCCAGCAGTCCGACACGACAAACTATACTTGAAGAGACCCAGTACTTC	CASSPTRQTILEETQYF
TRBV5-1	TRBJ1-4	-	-	TGCGCCAGCAGGTCCGGGACAACTAATGAAAAACTGTTTTTT	CASRSGTTNEKLFF
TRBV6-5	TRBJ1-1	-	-	TGTGCCAGCAGTTACGAGGGCAGGACTGAAGCTTTCTTT	CASSYEGRTEAFF
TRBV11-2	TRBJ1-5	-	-	TGTGCCAGCAGTAATGAGGGTGCGCTGGAAAGCAATCAGCCCCAGCATTTT	CASSNEGALESNQPQHF
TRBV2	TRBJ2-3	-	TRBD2	TGTGCCAGCAGGATACCTAGCGGGGTCCCCGCAGATACGCAGTATTTT	CASRIPSGVPADTQYF
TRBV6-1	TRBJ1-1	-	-	TGTGCCAGCAGTGTTCCTCCCTATCTGGTGAACACTGAAGCTTTCTTT	CASSVPPYLVNTEAFF
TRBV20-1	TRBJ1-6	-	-	TGCAGTGCTTCCTCACCCCTTTTT	CSASSPLF
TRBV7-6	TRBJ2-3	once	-	TGTGCCAGCAGCTTAATACGGTCAGATACGCAGTATTTT	CASSLIRSDTQYF
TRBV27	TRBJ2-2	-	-	TGTGCCAGCAGTATGGGGACCTCCCCCGGGGAGCTGTTTTTT	CASSMGTSPGELFF
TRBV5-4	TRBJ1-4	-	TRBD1	TGTGCCAGCAGCTTGGACAGGGGAACTAATGAAAAACTGTTTTTT	CASSLDRGTNEKLFF
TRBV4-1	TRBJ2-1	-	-	TGCGCCAGCAGCCGGCGACTAGTCGCTACTGAGCAGTTCTTC	CASSRRLVATEQFF
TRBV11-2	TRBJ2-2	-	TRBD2	TGTGCCAGCAGCTCGTTCTTGGGACTAGCGGGAGGCGGAACCGGGGAGCTGTTTTTT	CASSSFLGLAGGGTGELFF
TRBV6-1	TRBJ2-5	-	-	TGTGCCAGCAGACAACAGCACAAAGAGACCCAGTACTTC	CASRQQHKETQYF
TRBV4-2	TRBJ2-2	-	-	TGTGCCAGCAGCCAAGATATTGGGGGGACCGGGGAGCTGTTTTTT	CASSQDIGGTGELFF
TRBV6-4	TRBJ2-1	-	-	TGTGCCAGCAGCGATGAGGGGAATTCCTACAATGAGCAGTTCTTC	CASSDEGNSYNEQFF
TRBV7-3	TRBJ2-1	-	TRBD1	TGTGCCAGCAGCTTAAACCCGGGACAGGGGGGAGGGCAGTTCTTC	CASSLNPGQGGGQFF
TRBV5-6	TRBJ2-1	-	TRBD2	TGTGCCAGCAGCCTTCCCCGGGGACTAGCGGGAGCGGATGAGCAGTTCTTC	CASSLPRGLAGADEQFF
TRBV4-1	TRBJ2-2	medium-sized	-	TGCGCCAGCAGCCAATTGGGCGGCGGGACCGGGGAGCTGTTTTTT	CASSQLGGGTGELFF
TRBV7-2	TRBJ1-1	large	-	TGTGCCAGCAGCTTAAGTCTTGGAAATGAAGCTTTCTTT	CASSLSLGNEAFF
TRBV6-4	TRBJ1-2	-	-	TGTGCCAGCAGCGTTGATTTATACTACGGCTACACCTTC	CASSVDLYYGYTF
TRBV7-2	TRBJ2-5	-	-	TGTGCCAGCAGCTTAACCCGGGACCAAGAGACCCAGTACTTC	CASSLTRDQETQYF
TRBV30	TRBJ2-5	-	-	TGTGCCTGGAGTGTATCCCAGGGAGGACAAGAGACCCAGTACTTC	CAWSVSQGGQETQYF
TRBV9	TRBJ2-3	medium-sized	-	TGTGCCAGCAGCTTGGTAGTCAGAGGAGGGGCAGATACGCAGTATTTT	CASSLVVRGGADTQYF
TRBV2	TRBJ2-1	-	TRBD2	TGTGCCAGCCGCCGGACTAGCGGGAACTACAATGAGCAGTTCTTC	CASRRTSGNYNEQFF
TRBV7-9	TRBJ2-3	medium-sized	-	TGTGCCAGCAGCTTAGTGCGGGAAGGGGGGTTCGGGCAGTATTTT	CASSLVREGGFGQYF
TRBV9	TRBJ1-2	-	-	TGTGCCAGCAGCGTAGGGGGCTTTGGCTACACCTTC	CASSVGGFGYTF
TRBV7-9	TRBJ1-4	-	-	TGTGCCAGCAGCCCGGACGGAACTGCAACTAATGAAAAACTGTTTTTT	CASSPDGTATNEKLFF
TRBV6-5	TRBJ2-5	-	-	TGTGCCAGCAGTTATGGGGGGGGGCACCAAGAGACCCAGTACTTC	CASSYGGGHQETQYF
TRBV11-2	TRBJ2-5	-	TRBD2	TGTGCCAGCAGCTCCGGGACTAGTAAGGAGACCCAGTACTTC	CASSSGTSKETQYF
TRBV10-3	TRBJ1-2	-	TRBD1	TGTGCCATCAGTGAGCTCGGACAGGGTACACCTTCATACCGATATCCGGGCTACAGCTTC	CAISELGQGTPSYRYPGYSF
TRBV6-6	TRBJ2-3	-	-	TGTGCCAGCAGTTATTCCCGGGTTAGGGCAGATACGCAGTATTTT	CASSYSRVRADTQYF
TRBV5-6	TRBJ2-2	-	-	TGTGCCAGCAGCCCACCCATGGGGTTAGAACGGAACACCGGGGAGCTGTTTTTT	CASSPPMGLERNTGELFF